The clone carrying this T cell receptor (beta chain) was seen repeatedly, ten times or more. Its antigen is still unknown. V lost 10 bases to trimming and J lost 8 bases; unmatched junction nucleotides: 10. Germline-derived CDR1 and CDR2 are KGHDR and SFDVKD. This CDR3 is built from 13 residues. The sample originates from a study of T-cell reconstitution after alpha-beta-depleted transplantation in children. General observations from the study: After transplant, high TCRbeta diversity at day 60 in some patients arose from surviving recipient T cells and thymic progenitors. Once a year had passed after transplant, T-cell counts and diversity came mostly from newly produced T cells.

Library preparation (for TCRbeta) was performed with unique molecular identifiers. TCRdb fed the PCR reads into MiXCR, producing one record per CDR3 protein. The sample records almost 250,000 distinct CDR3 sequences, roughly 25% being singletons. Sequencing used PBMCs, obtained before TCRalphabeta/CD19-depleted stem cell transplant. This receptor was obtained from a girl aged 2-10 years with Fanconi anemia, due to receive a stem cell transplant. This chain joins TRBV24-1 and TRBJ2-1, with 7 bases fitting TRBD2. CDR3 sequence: CATGLGGSDEQFF. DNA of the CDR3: TGTGCCACTGGGCTCGGCGGGAGCGATGAGCAGTTCTTC.